This T cell receptor beta chain was obtained from a study of shared clonotypes between healthy human individuals. Broader study findings: Blood was the only sampled material, and tissue repertoires likely differ.

J was trimmed by 0 bases and V by 2 bases; bases with no gene match: 5. The germline CDR1 and CDR2 sequences are MGHRA and YSYEKL. This CDR3 is built from 19 residues. Evenly divided among several immunoSEQ plates was the genomic DNA of each subset. Sequencing was performed with immunoSEQ multiplex PCR; in TCRdb, only in-frame clones are kept and a portion is missing. The profile covers more than 2 million clones, with roughly 94% appearing a single time and 0.13% taken by the ten largest. As to this clone: Antigen specificity is unknown.

The TCR sequence derives from a man in his late teens or twenties in good health. The sequenced sample was naive CD4+ T cells sorted from blood. Sample subset: CD45RA+ positively selected. The chain combines TRBV4-1 with TRBJ2-3; TRBD2 matches 16 bases. The CDR3 coding sequence is TGCGCCAGCAGCCAATCCGGGACTAGCGGGGGGGGCAGCACAGATACGCAGTATTTT. Its protein is CASSQSGTSGGGSTDTQYF.